Included here is one TCR beta chain sequence, with context. The data originate from a study of blood T cell repertoires in COVID-19. TCRdb's copy holds only in-frame clones and misses some; the assay was immunoSEQ multiplex PCR. The sample lists about 270,000 clones; around nine tenths were seen once. J lost 7 bases, V lost 7 bases, and 7 bases had no gene match. Germline loops: CDR1 SNHLY, CDR2 FYNNEI. The length of the CDR3 is 13 residues. Material: PBMCs or T cells enriched from blood (not recorded which). The chain couples TRBV2 to TRBJ2-7; TRBD2 aligns across 10 bases. This sequence was found in a young woman who had recovered from COVID-19. For the CDR3, the DNA is TGTGCCAGCACGTCACTAGCGGGATGGGAGCAGTACTTC. Residues: CASTSLAGWEQYF.